Each of the 8 T cell receptor beta chains below was sequenced from the same sample in a study of blood T cell repertoires in COVID-19. TCRdb's table, derived via immunoSEQ multiplex PCR, lists solely in-frame clones and lacks some. In the table there are roughly 500,000 clones, approximately 92% of which are singletons. Input material: peripheral blood. All receptors come from a man younger than 30 with COVID-19, enrolled during active disease.

The gene calls are TRBV18 and TRBJ1-4; D unresolved. This CDR3 has 15 residues. Germline CDR1 and CDR2: KGHSH and LQKENI. V shed 3 bases and J shed 2 bases, with 10 bases lying between them. In DNA form, the CDR3 reads TGTGCCAGCTCACCGAGACAAGCCACTAATGAAAAACTGTTTTTT. It yields the protein CASSPRQATNEKLFF.

This chain uses TRBV5-5 with TRBJ1-3; TRBD1 might be the D (5 bases). This CDR3 spans 16 amino acids. The germline V gene has CDR1 SGHKS and CDR2 YYEKEE (reference sequence). Trimming left V 0 bases short and J 0 bases short, with 10 bases between. In DNA, the CDR3 is TGTGCCAGCAGCTTGGAAGGGGCCCACTCTGGAAACACCATATATTTT. Its translation is CASSLEGAHSGNTIYF.

V gene TRBV3-1 (or the pseudogene TRBV3-2) combines with J gene TRBJ1-1; the match to TRBD1 covers 8 bases. From germline, CDR1 is LGHDT and CDR2 YNNKEL (reference sequence). This CDR3 has 15 residues. The V and J ends lost 5 bases and 6 bases, in that order; junction bases with no gene match: 11. The CDR3 region has the DNA TGTGCCAGCAGCGCCCTAACCAGGGGGCTGGCTGAAGCTTTCTTT. Translating it yields CASSALTRGLAEAFF.

This clone has a single count. The chain combines TRBV5-5 with TRBJ2-2; tentative D call: TRBD2 (5 bases). The CDR3 contains 16 residues. Germline CDR1 SGHKS, CDR2 YYEKEE (reference sequence). Trimming took 3 bases from V and 0 from J, leaving 12 bases between them. Here the CDR3 DNA reads TGTGCCAGCAGCTGGAAGCCGGGATCGAACACCGGGGAGCTGTTTTTT. Translated, it gives CASSWKPGSNTGELFF. The complete variable domain, with remaining parts taken from reference TRBV5-5 and TRBJ2-2, reads DAGVTQSPTHLIKTRGQQVTLRCSPISGHKSVSWYQQVLGQGPQFIFQYYEKEERGRGNFPDRFSARQFPNYSSELNVNALLLGDSALYLCASSWKPGSNTGELFFGEGSRLTVL.

The chain joins TRBV2 to TRBJ2-5; 7 bases align to TRBD1. The length of the CDR3 is 15 residues. V lost 3 bases, J lost 2 bases, and 6 bases stayed unmatched. The V gene's germline CDR1 is SNHLY and CDR2 FYNNEI. The CDR3, as DNA: TGTGCCAGCAGTGAGACAGGGAATTTTCAAGAGACCCAGTACTTC. Its protein product is CASSETGNFQETQYF.

V gene TRBV5-4 combines with J gene TRBJ1-1; D call uncertain. The CDR3 consists of 12 residues. CDR1 is SGHNT and CDR2 is YYREEE in the germline V gene (reference sequence). V dropped 4 bases and J dropped 3 bases, with 7 bases sitting between them. CDR3 protein: CASSPRDTEAFF. The CDR3 DNA follows: TGTGCCAGCAGCCCGCGAGACACTGAAGCTTTCTTT.

This clone was picked up one time. This chain joins TRBV5-6 and TRBJ1-6; no reliable D call. The germline gives CDR1 SGHDT, CDR2 YYEEEE. Trimming removed 5 bases from V and 4 bases from J, with 13 bases in between. There are 15 residues in the CDR3. The CDR3 spells CASRYRSSYNSPLHF. The CDR3 region has the DNA TGTGCCAGCAGATATCGGTCGTCTTATAATTCACCCCTCCACTTT. Using reference TRBV5-6 and TRBJ1-6 for the parts outside the CDR3, the full variable domain is DAGVTQSPTHLIKTRGQQVTLRCSPKSGHDTVSWYQQALGQGPQFIFQYYEEEERQRGNFPDRFSGHQFPNYSSELNVNALLLGDSALYLCASRYRSSYNSPLHFGNGTRLTVT.

The chain recombines TRBV7-2 with TRBJ2-3; 11 bases agree with TRBD2. Germline CDR1 is SGHTA and CDR2 is FQGNSA. This CDR3 contains 16 residues. The V gene end was trimmed by 4 bases and the J gene end by 2 bases; junction bases not matched to a gene: 5. CDR3 residues: CASSSISGRDTDTQYF. Here the CDR3 DNA reads TGTGCCAGCAGCTCCATTAGCGGGAGGGACACAGATACGCAGTATTTT.